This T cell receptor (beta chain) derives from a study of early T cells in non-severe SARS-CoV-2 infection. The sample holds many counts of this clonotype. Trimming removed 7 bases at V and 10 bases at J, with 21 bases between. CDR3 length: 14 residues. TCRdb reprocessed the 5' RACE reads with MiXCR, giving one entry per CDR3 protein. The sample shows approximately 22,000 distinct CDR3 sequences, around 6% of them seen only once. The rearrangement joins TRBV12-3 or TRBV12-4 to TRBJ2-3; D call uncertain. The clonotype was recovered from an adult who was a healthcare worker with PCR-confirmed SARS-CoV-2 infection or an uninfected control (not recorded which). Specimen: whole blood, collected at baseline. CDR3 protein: CASTRTVSHRAQYF. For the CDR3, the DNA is TGTGCCAGCACCAGGACGGTCTCACATAGGGCGCAGTATTTT.